The clone carrying this TCR beta chain came up many times. Its cognate antigen is unknown. Naive CD8 library inputs spanned roughly 18,000 to 1,000,000 sorted cells and 10%, 30% or 50% RNA. CD8+CD4-CCR7+CD45RA+ sorting gave the naive CD8 T cells. Germline trimming cut 4 bases from V and 2 bases from J; bases unmatched to any gene: 8. The CDR3 covers 16 residues. With listed TCR primers and previously described methods, bulk TCR libraries were prepared. TCRdb analysed the PCR reads with MiXCR anew, one entry per CDR3 protein. The data show tens of thousands of distinct CDR3 sequences, approximately 25% seen once. This sample is drawn from a study of molecular identifiers for immune sequencing clone quantification. Study results and limitations: Sizes of highly expanded clones could be underestimated through identical TCRs sharing a barcode.

The sequence came from a human donor in good health. Some libraries in this study had Jurkat cell RNA spiked in. Sequencing was performed on naive CD8+ T cells from blood, with Jurkat cell RNA spiked in. As for subset: FACS-sorted CD8+CD4-CCR7+CD45RA+ naive T cells. This chain uses TRBV23-1 with TRBJ2-3, with 8 bases matching TRBD2. TRBV23-1 is an ORF; its function is uncertain. CDR3 DNA: TGCGCCAGCAGTCCCCGCGGGGGGCGCGACACAGATACGCAGTATTTT. This translates into CASSPRGGRDTDTQYF.